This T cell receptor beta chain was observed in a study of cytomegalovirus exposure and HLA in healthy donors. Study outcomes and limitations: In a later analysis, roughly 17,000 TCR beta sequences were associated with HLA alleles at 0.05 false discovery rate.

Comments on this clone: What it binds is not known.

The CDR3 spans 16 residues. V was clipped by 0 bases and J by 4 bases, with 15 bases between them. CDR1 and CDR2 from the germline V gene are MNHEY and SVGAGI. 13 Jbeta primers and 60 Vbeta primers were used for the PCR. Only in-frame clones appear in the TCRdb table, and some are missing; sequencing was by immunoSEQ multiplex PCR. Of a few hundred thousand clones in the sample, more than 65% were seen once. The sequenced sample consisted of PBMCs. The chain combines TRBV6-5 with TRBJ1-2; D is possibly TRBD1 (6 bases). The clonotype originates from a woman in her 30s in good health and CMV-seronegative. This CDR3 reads CASSYSTGDAFYGYTF. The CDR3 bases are TGTGCCAGCAGTTACTCGACAGGAGACGCGTTCTATGGCTACACCTTC.